A selection of T cell receptor beta chains follows, all from one sample in a study of CD8+ T cells in alopecia areata. Profiled with immunoSEQ multiplex PCR; TCRdb holds only in-frame clones, not every one. The repertoire consists of 140,000 to 150,000 clones, with about 60% occurring once and the leading ten covering under 8%. Sample: CD4+ T cells sorted from blood, taken at week 0. These receptors all stem from a human donor with alopecia areata. CDR3s include the opening cysteine and the closing phenylalanine or tryptophan. Fields, in order: clone size, V gene, D gene, CDR3 length, J gene, CDR3 DNA, CDR3 protein. A D gene is named only where the DNA matches it firmly. Where a row states a size, it is once, few, many or the class of an expanded clone; other rows omit it.

size: NA; V: TRBV30; D: NA; length: 13; J: TRBJ2-7; DNA: TGTGCCTGGAGTGCCGAAAGCCCCTACGAGCAGTACTTC; CDR3: CAWSAESPYEQYF
size: few; V: TRBV7-9; D: NA; length: 13; J: TRBJ1-6; DNA: TGTGCCAGCAGCTTGGGGACTCATTCACCCCTCCACTTT; CDR3: CASSLGTHSPLHF
size: NA; V: TRBV5-1; D: TRBD1; length: 14; J: TRBJ1-2; DNA: TGCGCCAGCAGCCCCGGGACAGGGGATTGGGGCTACACCTTC; CDR3: CASSPGTGDWGYTF
size: NA; V: TRBV6-1; D: NA; length: 12; J: TRBJ2-5; DNA: TGTGCCAGCATGCGGGTTCAAGAGACCCAGTACTTC; CDR3: CASMRVQETQYF
size: once; V: TRBV30; D: NA; length: 15; J: TRBJ2-5; DNA: TGTGCCTGGAGTGTACTAGGGCAGGGACGGGAGACCCAGTACTTC; CDR3: CAWSVLGQGRETQYF
size: NA; V: TRBV27; D: NA; length: 14; J: TRBJ2-7; DNA: TGTGCCAGCAGTTTGGTGGACAGCCCTACGGAGCAGTACTTC; CDR3: CASSLVDSPTEQYF
size: NA; V: TRBV4-3; D: TRBD2; length: 18; J: TRBJ2-3; DNA: TGCGCCAGCAGCCAAGAAGCGTTAGCGGGGGGGTTTTCAGATACGCAGTATTTT; CDR3: CASSQEALAGGFSDTQYF
size: NA; V: TRBV27; D: NA; length: 13; J: TRBJ1-1; DNA: TGTGCCAGCAGTCGAGTGAGGAACACTGAAGCTTTCTTT; CDR3: CASSRVRNTEAFF
size: NA; V: TRBV9; D: NA; length: 14; J: TRBJ1-5; DNA: TGTGCCAGCAGCCGAAACAGCGAAAATCAGCCCCAGCATTTT; CDR3: CASSRNSENQPQHF
size: NA; V: TRBV6-5; D: TRBD1; length: 15; J: TRBJ1-2; DNA: TGTGCCAGCAGCTCACAGGGGATTATCCGCGCTGGCTACACCTTC; CDR3: CASSSQGIIRAGYTF
size: NA; V: TRBV6-1; D: NA; length: 13; J: TRBJ2-5; DNA: TGTGCCAGCAGAGCCGGGGTGAGCGAGACCCAGTACTTC; CDR3: CASRAGVSETQYF
size: NA; V: TRBV7-2; D: NA; length: 15; J: TRBJ2-3; DNA: TGTGCCAGCAGCTTAGGGCCGGGGTCCGCAGATACGCAGTATTTT; CDR3: CASSLGPGSADTQYF
size: NA; V: TRBV20-1; D: NA; length: 11; J: TRBJ2-3; DNA: TGCAGTGCTAGGGGGAAGGATACGCAGTATTTT; CDR3: CSARGKDTQYF
size: NA; V: TRBV4-3; D: NA; length: 12; J: TRBJ2-1; DNA: TGCGCCAGCAGCCGCCTTTCGGGTGGGCAGTTCTTC; CDR3: CASSRLSGGQFF
size: NA; V: TRBV7-9; D: TRBD2; length: 13; J: TRBJ2-5; DNA: TGTGCCAGCAGACTAGCGGGGGCGGAGACCCAGTACTTC; CDR3: CASRLAGAETQYF
size: NA; V: TRBV29-1; D: NA; length: 14; J: TRBJ2-7; DNA: TGCAGCGTCGGGCAGGGGCCCCGCTCCTACGAGCAGTACTTC; CDR3: CSVGQGPRSYEQYF
size: NA; V: TRBV30; D: NA; length: 16; J: TRBJ1-4; DNA: TGTGCCTGGAGTGGGGGCCGTGGGACCCCCAAGGGGAAACTGTTTTTT; CDR3: CAWSGGRGTPKGKLFF